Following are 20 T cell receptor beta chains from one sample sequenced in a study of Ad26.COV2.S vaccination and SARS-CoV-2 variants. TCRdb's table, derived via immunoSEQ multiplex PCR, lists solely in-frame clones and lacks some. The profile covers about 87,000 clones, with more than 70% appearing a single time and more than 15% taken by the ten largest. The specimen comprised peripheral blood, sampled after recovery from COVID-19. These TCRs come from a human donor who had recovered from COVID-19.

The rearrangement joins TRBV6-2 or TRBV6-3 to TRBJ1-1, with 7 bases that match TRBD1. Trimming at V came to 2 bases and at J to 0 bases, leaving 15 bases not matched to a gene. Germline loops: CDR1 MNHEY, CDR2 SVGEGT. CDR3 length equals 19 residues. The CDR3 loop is CASSYIIGTETSLNTEAFF. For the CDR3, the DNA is TGTGCCAGCAGTTACATAATCGGGACAGAAACTTCTTTGAACACTGAAGCTTTCTTT.

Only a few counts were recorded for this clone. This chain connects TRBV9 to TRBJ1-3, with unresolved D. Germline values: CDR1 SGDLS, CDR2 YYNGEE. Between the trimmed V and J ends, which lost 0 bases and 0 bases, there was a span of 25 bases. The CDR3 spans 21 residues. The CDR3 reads CASSVEAGRSFSRSSGNTIYF. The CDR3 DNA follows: TGTGCCAGCAGCGTAGAGGCCGGGCGCTCGTTCTCAAGGTCCTCTGGAAACACCATATATTTT.

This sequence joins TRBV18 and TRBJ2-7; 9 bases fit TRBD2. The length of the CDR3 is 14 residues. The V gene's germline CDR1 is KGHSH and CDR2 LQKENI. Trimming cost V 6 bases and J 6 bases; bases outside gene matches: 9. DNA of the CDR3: TGTGCCAGCTCTCCGAGCGGGAGGTCTGCCGAGCAGTACTTC. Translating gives CASSPSGRSAEQYF.

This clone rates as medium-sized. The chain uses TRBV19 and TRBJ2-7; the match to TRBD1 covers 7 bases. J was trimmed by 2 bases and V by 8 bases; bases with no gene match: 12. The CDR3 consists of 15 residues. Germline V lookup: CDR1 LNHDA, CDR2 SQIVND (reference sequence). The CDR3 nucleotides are TGTGCCAGTCGGACAAAAGGGGACAGTCCCTACGAGCAGTACTTC. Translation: CASRTKGDSPYEQYF.

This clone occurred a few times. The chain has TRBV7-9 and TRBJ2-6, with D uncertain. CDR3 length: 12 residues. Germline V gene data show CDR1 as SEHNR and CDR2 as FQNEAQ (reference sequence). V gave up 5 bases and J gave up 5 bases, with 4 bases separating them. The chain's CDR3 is CASSDWANVLTF. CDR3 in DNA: TGTGCCAGCAGCGATTGGGCCAACGTCCTGACTTTC. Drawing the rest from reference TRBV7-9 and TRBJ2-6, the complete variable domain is DTGVSQNPRHKITKRGQNVTFRCDPISEHNRLYWYRQTLGQGPEFLTYFQNEAQLEKSRLLSDRFSAERPKGSFSTLEIQRTEQGDSAMYLCASSDWANVLTFGAGSRLTVL.

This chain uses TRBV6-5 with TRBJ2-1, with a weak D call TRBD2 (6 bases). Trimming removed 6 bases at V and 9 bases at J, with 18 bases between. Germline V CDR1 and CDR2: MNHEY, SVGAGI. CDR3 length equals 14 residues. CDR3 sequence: CASSSSDILREQFF. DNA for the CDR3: TGTGCCAGCAGCTCTAGCGACATATTGCGTGAGCAGTTCTTC.

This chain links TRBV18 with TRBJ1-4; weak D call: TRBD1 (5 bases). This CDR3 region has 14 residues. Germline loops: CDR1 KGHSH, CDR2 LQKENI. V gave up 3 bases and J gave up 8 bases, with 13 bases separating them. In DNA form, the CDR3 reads TGTGCCAGCTCACCCCAGGGATCAGCGGAAAAACTGTTTTTT. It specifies CASSPQGSAEKLFF. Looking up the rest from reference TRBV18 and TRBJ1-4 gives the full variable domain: NAGVMQNPRHLVRRRGQEARLRCSPMKGHSHVYWYRQLPEEGLKFMVYLQKENIIDESGMPKERFSAEFPKEGPSILRIQQVVRGDSAAYFCASSPQGSAEKLFFGSGTQLSVL.

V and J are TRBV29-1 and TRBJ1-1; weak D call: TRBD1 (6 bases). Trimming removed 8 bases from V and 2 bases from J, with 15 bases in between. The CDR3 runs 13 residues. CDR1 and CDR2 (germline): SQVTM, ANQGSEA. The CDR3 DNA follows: TGCAGCTCAAGCGGGGGGCGCAACACTGAAGCTTTCTTT. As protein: CSSSGGRNTEAFF. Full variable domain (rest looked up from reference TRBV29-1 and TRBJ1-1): SAVISQKPSRDICQRGTSLTIQCQVDSQVTMMFWYRQQPGQSLTLIATANQGSEATYESGFVIDKFPISRPNLTFSTLTVSNMSPEDSSIYLCSSSGGRNTEAFFGQGTRLTVV.

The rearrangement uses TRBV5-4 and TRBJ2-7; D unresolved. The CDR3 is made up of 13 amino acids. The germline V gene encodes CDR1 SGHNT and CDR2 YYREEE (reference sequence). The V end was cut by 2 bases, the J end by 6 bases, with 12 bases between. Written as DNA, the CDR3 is TGTGCCAGCAGCTTCCGGACGACGGGCGAGCAGTACTTC. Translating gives CASSFRTTGEQYF.

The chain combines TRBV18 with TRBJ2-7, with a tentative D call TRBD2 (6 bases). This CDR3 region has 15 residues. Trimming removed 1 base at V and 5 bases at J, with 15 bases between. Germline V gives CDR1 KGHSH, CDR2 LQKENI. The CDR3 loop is CASSPQGLGGNEQYF. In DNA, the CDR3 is TGTGCCAGCTCACCACAGGGTCTCGGGGGAAACGAGCAGTACTTC.

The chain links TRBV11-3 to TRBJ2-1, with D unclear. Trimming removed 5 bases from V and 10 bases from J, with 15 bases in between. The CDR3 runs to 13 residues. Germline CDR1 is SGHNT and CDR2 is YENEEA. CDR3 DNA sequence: TGTGCCAGCAGCCTAAGGCGGTCTCGCGAGCAGTTCTTC. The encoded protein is CASSLRRSREQFF.

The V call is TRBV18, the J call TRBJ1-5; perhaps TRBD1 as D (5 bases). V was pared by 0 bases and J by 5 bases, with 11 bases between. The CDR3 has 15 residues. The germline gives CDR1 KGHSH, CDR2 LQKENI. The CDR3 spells CASSPPGDRHQPQHF. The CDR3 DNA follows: TGTGCCAGCTCACCACCGGGGGATAGGCATCAGCCCCAGCATTTT. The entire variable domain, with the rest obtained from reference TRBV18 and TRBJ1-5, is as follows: NAGVMQNPRHLVRRRGQEARLRCSPMKGHSHVYWYRQLPEEGLKFMVYLQKENIIDESGMPKERFSAEFPKEGPSILRIQQVVRGDSAAYFCASSPPGDRHQPQHFGDGTRLSIL.

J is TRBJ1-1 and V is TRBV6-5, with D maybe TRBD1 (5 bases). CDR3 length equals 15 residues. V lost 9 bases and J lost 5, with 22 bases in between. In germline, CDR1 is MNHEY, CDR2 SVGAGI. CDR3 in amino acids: CASWRFRGAGTEAFF. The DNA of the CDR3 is TGTGCCAGTTGGAGGTTTCGGGGCGCAGGGACTGAAGCTTTCTTT.

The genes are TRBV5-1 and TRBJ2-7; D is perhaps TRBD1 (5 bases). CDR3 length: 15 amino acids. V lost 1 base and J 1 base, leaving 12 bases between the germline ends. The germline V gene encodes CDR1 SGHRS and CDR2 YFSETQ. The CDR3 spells CASSLSAGSSYEQYF. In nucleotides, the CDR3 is TGCGCCAGCAGCTTGTCGGCAGGGTCTTCCTACGAGCAGTACTTC.

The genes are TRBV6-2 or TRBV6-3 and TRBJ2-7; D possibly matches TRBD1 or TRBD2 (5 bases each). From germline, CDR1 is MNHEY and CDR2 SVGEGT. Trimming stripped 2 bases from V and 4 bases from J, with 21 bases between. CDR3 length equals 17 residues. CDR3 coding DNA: TGTGCCAGCAGTTACCCTATGGGGACGCCTAAATCATACGAGCAGTACTTC. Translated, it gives CASSYPMGTPKSYEQYF.

DNA of the CDR3: TGTGCCAGCAGGCTTAAGGGACAGAACTATGGCTACACCTTC. This gives the protein CASRLKGQNYGYTF. The chain links TRBV11-2 to TRBJ1-2; 7 nucleotides align to TRBD1. CDR3 length: 14 amino acids. The trim removed 6 bases at V and 2 bases at J, leaving 6 bases unmatched. Germline CDR1 reads SGHAT; CDR2 reads FQNNGV.

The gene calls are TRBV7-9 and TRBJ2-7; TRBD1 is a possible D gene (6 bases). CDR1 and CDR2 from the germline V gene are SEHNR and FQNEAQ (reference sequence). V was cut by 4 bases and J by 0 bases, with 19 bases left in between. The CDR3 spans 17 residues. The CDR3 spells CASSSFEGDGVSYEQYF. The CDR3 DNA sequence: TGTGCCAGCAGCTCCTTCGAGGGGGACGGGGTCTCCTACGAGCAGTACTTC.

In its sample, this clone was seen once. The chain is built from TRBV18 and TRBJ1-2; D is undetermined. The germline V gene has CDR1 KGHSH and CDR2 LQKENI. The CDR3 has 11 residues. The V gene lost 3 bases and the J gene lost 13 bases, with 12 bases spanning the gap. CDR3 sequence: CASSPGGSPTF. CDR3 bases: TGTGCCAGCTCACCGGGTGGTTCCCCCACCTTC.

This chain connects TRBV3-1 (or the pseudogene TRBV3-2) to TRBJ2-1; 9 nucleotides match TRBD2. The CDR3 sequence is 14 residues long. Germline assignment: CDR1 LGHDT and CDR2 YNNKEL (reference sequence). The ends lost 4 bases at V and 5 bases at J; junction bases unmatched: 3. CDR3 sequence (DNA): TGTGCCAGCAGCCTAGCGGGAGCTGACAATGAGCAGTTCTTC. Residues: CASSLAGADNEQFF.

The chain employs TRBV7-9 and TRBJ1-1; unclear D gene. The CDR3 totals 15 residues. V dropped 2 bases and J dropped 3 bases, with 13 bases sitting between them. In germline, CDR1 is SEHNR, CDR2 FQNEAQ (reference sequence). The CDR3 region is CASSLRNQGDTEAFF. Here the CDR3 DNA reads TGTGCCAGCAGCTTAAGGAACCAAGGAGACACTGAAGCTTTCTTT.